This passage covers 29 T cell receptor beta chains from one sample sequenced in a study of esophageal squamous cell carcinoma under preoperative chemotherapy. Documented time point: after preoperative PTX-NDP chemotherapy. TCRdb analysed the PCR reads with MiXCR anew, one entry per CDR3 protein. The repertoire holds around 34,000 distinct CDR3 sequences, 52% seen once, with approximately 25% in the top ten. This specimen was taken from a patient given preoperative chemotherapy. The receptors derive from a human donor with esophageal squamous cell carcinoma. The donor label of this sample is uncertain.

As regards this clonotype: One junction end does not reproduce the germline sequence, and a read error may be involved. The chain has TRBV7-9 and TRBJ2-3; 11 bases line up with TRBD2. CDR1 SEHNR and CDR2 FQNEAQ come from the germline V gene (reference sequence). The CDR3 runs to 17 residues. CDR3 nucleotide sequence: TGTGCCAGCAGTCATAGCGGGGGGGCCGATTACACCGGTGCGCAGTTTTTT. Amino acid sequence: CASSHSGGADYTGAQFF. The full variable domain, its missing parts supplied by reference TRBV7-9 and TRBJ2-3, is DTGVSQNPRHKITKRGQNVTFRCDPISEHNRLYWYRQTLGQGPEFLTYFQNEAQLEKSRLLSDRFSAERPKGSFSTLEIQRTEQGDSAMYLCASSHSGGADYTGAQFFGPGTRLTVL.

By frequency in the sample, this clonotype is medium-sized (0.01 to 0.1%). V usage is TRBV7-8 and J usage is TRBJ2-7; D uncertain. In germline, CDR1 is SGHVS, CDR2 FQNEAQ. V shed 4 bases and J shed 0 bases, with 7 bases lying between them. The CDR3 is 13 amino acids. CDR3: CASSSSGSYEQYF. DNA for the CDR3: TGTGCCAGCAGCTCGTCGGGCTCCTACGAGCAGTACTTC. Based on the CDR3 plus reference TRBV7-8 and TRBJ2-7, the full variable domain is GAGVSQSPRYKVAKRGQDVALRCDPISGHVSLFWYQQALGQGPEFLTYFQNEAQLDKSGLPSDRFFAERPEGSVSTLKIQRTQQEDSAVYLCASSSSGSYEQYFGPGTRLTVT.

This clonotype was counted at least ten times. The chain has TRBV7-8 and TRBJ2-1; 14 nucleotides align to TRBD2. The J call may be wrong; the DNA end is better matched by TRBJ2-7. Germline V lookup: CDR1 SGHVS, CDR2 FQNEAQ. There are 16 residues in the CDR3. CDR3 DNA: TGTGCCAGCAGCCCGAGACTAGCGGGGGGGATAGATGAGCAGTACTTC. This sequence encodes CASSPRLAGGIDEQYF.

The chain recombines TRBV20-1 with TRBJ2-3; 10 bases line up with TRBD2. J lost 4 bases, V lost 0 bases, and 4 bases had no gene match. The CDR3 is 15 amino acids. CDR1 and CDR2 (germline): DFQATT, SNEGSKA (reference sequence). The CDR3: CSARESSGGPDTQYF. Here the CDR3 DNA reads TGCAGTGCTAGAGAATCTAGCGGGGGCCCAGATACGCAGTATTTT.

The chain carries TRBV6-1 and TRBJ2-1; 7 bases line up with TRBD2. Germline V gene sequence: CDR1 MNHNS, CDR2 SASEGT. The CDR3 contains 14 residues. Unmatched junction bases numbered 6, after V lost 0 bases and J lost 10 bases. The CDR3 protein is CASSEAGGTYEQFF. For the CDR3, the DNA is TGTGCCAGCAGTGAAGCGGGGGGGACCTACGAGCAGTTCTTC.

The rearrangement uses TRBV6-2 or TRBV6-3 and TRBJ2-5; D gene uncertain. The germline V and J ends were trimmed by 8 bases and 8 bases, with 9 bases remaining between them. From germline, CDR1 is MNHEY and CDR2 SVGEGT. The CDR3 runs 10 residues. CDR3 loop: CASGQNTQYF. The DNA for the CDR3 is TGTGCCAGCGGGCAAAACACCCAGTACTTC.

The CDR3 bases are TGTGCCAGCAGCTCCGGACTAGCGGGATTTAGGGGGGTGCGGGAGCAGTACTTC. It translates to CASSSGLAGFRGVREQYF. This chain links TRBV7-6 with TRBJ2-5, with TRBD2 matching 12 bases. Germline V gene sequence: CDR1 SGHVS, CDR2 FNYEAQ. Trimming cost V 4 bases and J 11 bases; bases outside gene matches: 20. The CDR3 is 18 residues long.

This sequence joins TRBV11-2 and TRBJ2-5; a weak D match, TRBD2 (7 bases). V lost 5 bases, J lost 3 bases, and 16 bases lay in between. This CDR3 has 15 residues. The V gene's germline CDR1 is SGHAT and CDR2 FQNNGV. CDR3: CASSLRGGNKETQYF. Here the CDR3 DNA reads TGTGCCAGCAGCCTGAGGGGGGGTAACAAAGAGACCCAGTACTTC.

The sample holds one count of this clonotype. The rearrangement joins TRBV6-5 to TRBJ2-1, with D possibly TRBD2 on 7 matching bases. The J call may be mistaken, given a closer DNA end match to TRBJ2-7. The length of the CDR3 is 13 residues. Germline V lookup: CDR1 MNHEY, CDR2 SVGAGI. CDR3 in amino acids: CASSYRGGGEQYF. For the CDR3, the DNA is TGTGCCAGCAGTTACAGGGGGGGAGGCGAGCAGTACTTC.

J is TRBJ1-6 and V is TRBV19; maybe TRBD1 (5 bases). The germline CDR1 and CDR2 sequences are LNHDA and SQIVND (reference sequence). Trimming took off 5 bases at V and 8 bases at J, with 10 bases between the two ends. There are 13 residues in the CDR3. The CDR3 DNA reads as TGTGCCAGTAGTTGGCAGGGCGATTCACCCCTCCACTTT. Translated, it gives CASSWQGDSPLHF. Together with reference TRBV19 and TRBJ1-6, the CDR3 gives the full variable domain: DGGITQSPKYLFRKEGQNVTLSCEQNLNHDAMYWYRQDPGQGLRLIYYSQIVNDFQKGDIAEGYSVSREKKESFPLTVTSAQKNPTAFYLCASSWQGDSPLHFGNGTRLTVT.

This clonotype was observed a few times. The rearrangement links TRBV11-3 to TRBJ2-5; 9 bases map to TRBD1. Germline V gene sequence: CDR1 SGHNT, CDR2 YENEEA. The CDR3 contains 15 residues. J lost 5 bases, V lost 5 bases, and 9 bases had no gene match. The CDR3 nucleotides read TGTGCCAGCAGCAAACGGGTCGGGACAGGGGAGACCCAGTACTTC. It codes for CASSKRVGTGETQYF.

This clonotype was detected a few times. This sequence joins TRBV5-8 and TRBJ2-7; D could derive from TRBD1 or TRBD2 (5 bases each). This CDR3 spans 16 amino acids. Trimming took 4 bases from V and 3 from J, leaving 20 bases between them. Germline V gene sequence: CDR1 SGHTS, CDR2 YDEGEE. The chain's CDR3 is CASSPRRGAAFYEQYF. CDR3 nucleotides: TGTGCCAGCAGCCCGCGCCGGGGCGCAGCATTCTACGAGCAGTACTTC.

Within the sample, this clonotype is medium-sized. V and J are TRBV5-8 and TRBJ2-1, with D unresolved. This CDR3 region has 10 residues. From germline, CDR1 is SGHTS and CDR2 YDEGEE. V lost 1 base and J 8 bases, leaving 1 base between the germline ends. The CDR3, as DNA: TGTGCCAGCAGCTTGTATGAGCAGTTCTTC. This translates into CASSLYEQFF.

By share, this clonotype counts as medium-sized. This chain joins TRBV7-2 and TRBJ2-7; 8 nucleotides agree with TRBD2. The CDR3 has 15 amino acids. The ends lost 6 bases at V and 0 bases at J; junction bases unmatched: 7. Germline values: CDR1 SGHTA, CDR2 FQGNSA. The CDR3 coding sequence is TGTGCCAGCAGTAGGCAGCGGGGGAGCTCCTACGAGCAGTACTTC. Its protein product is CASSRQRGSSYEQYF.

A remark on this clonotype: This is likely a read error, given that the CDR3 carries no conserved phenylalanine or tryptophan at its end. The chain uses TRBV6-5 and TRBJ2-5, with 7 bases matching TRBD1. The DNA end lines up better with TRBJ2-1; the J call may be wrong. The CDR3 has 16 residues. Looked up from germline, CDR1 is MNHEY and CDR2 is SVGAGI. The DNA of the CDR3 is TGTGCCAGCAGTTACGGGTTGGCAGGGGGTGGCGAGACCCAGTTCTTG. Protein sequence: CASSYGLAGGGETQFL.

The chain has TRBV6-1 and TRBJ2-1, with TRBD2 identical over 9 bases. The germline gives CDR1 MNHNS, CDR2 SASEGT. Trimming took 5 bases from V and 6 from J; bases not matched to a gene: 5. The CDR3 covers 14 residues. CDR3 in amino acids: CASSRREGPNEQFF. The CDR3 region has the DNA TGTGCCAGCAGTCGGCGGGAGGGCCCCAATGAGCAGTTCTTC.

The sample holds many counts of this clonotype. This rearrangement joins TRBV10-2 to TRBJ2-2; possibly TRBD2 for D (6 bases). Germline loops: CDR1 WSHSY, CDR2 SAAADI. V was pared by 6 bases and J by 1 base, with 9 bases between. The CDR3 covers 14 residues. DNA of the CDR3: TGCGCCAGCAGCGGACTACAGAACACCGGGGAGCTGTTTTTT. Protein product: CASSGLQNTGELFF.

The chain carries TRBV6-1 and TRBJ2-3; 7 positions match TRBD1. Germline CDR1 MNHNS, CDR2 SASEGT. CDR3 length: 15 residues. The V and J ends lost 6 bases and 2 bases, in that order; junction bases with no gene match: 8. The CDR3 DNA reads as TGTGCCAGCAGCCTCAGACAGGGAAACACAGATACGCAGTATTTT. It yields the protein CASSLRQGNTDTQYF.

V gene TRBV7-2 combines with J gene TRBJ2-3; tentative D call: TRBD2 (5 bases). Germline V gives CDR1 SGHTA, CDR2 FQGNSA. The CDR3 spans 16 residues. V was trimmed by 1 base and J by 6 bases, leaving 17 bases between them. The CDR3 bases are TGTGCCAGCAGCTTAGGGCTTTTTGGAGGATCGGATACGCAGTATTTT. As protein: CASSLGLFGGSDTQYF.

This clonotype was seen repeatedly, ten times or more. V is TRBV27 and J is TRBJ2-5; TRBD2 agrees at 7 bases. Looked up from germline, CDR1 is MNHEY and CDR2 is SMNVEV (reference sequence). The CDR3 runs 16 residues. V was pared by 6 bases and J by 5 bases, with 15 bases of the junction left unmatched. CDR3 sequence: CASSERSSGYEETQYF. The CDR3 DNA reads as TGTGCCAGCAGCGAAAGGTCTAGCGGTTACGAGGAGACCCAGTACTTC.

The rearrangement links TRBV28 to TRBJ2-3, with D unresolved. The V end lost 6 bases, the J end lost 11 bases, and 21 bases lay between the germline ends. The CDR3 runs to 14 residues. Germline V gene lookup returns CDR1 MDHEN and CDR2 SYDVKM. The CDR3 spells CASRVVADKNMQYF. The CDR3 DNA reads as TGTGCCAGCAGGGTGGTGGCAGACAAAAACATGCAGTATTTT. Full variable domain (remainder filled in from reference TRBV28 and TRBJ2-3): DVKVTQSSRYLVKRTGEKVFLECVQDMDHENMFWYRQDPGLGLRLIYFSYDVKMKEKGDIPEGYSVSREKKERFSLILESASTNQTSMYLCASRVVADKNMQYFGPGTRLTVL.

Turning to this clonotype: A read error may account for a junction end that differs from germline. The gene calls are TRBV7-2 and TRBJ2-3; D is unclear. Germline CDR1 and CDR2: SGHTA and FQGNSA. This CDR3 is 16 amino acids long. The CDR3 coding sequence is TGTGCCAGCGCGAGGCGACGGCCCGGAGACGTAGAGACGCAGTATTTC. Its protein is CASARRRPGDVETQYF.

To note about this clonotype: A read error may produce the germline difference seen at one junction end. The rearrangement uses TRBV7-2 and TRBJ2-3, with D perhaps matching TRBD2 (5 bases). The germline gives CDR1 SGHTA, CDR2 FQGNSA. The CDR3 is 12 residues long. Written as DNA, the CDR3 is TGTGCGAGGAGGCGAGACAAAGATACGCAGTATTTC. Amino acids: CARRRDKDTQYF. Variable domain in full (rest from reference TRBV7-2 and TRBJ2-3): GAGVSQSPSNKVTEKGKDVELRCDPISGHTALYWYRQSLGQGLEFLIYFQGNSAPDKSGLPSDRFSAERTGGSVSTLTIQRTQQEDSAVYLCARRRDKDTQYFGPGTRLTVL.

This clonotype was seen more than once but under ten times. Its ends do not fully match the called genes, so a read error is possible. The chain combines TRBV7-3 with TRBJ2-3; 8 nucleotides agree with TRBD2. Germline V gives CDR1 SGHTA, CDR2 FQGTGA. This CDR3 contains 17 residues. The CDR3, as DNA: TGTGCCAGCAGCCTCGAACTGGGGCGGGGGGACGGAGATACGCAGTATTTC. Protein: CASSLELGRGDGDTQYF.

This sequence joins TRBV7-2 and TRBJ2-3; 7 nucleotides agree with TRBD2. The CDR3 sequence is 14 residues long. The germline V gene encodes CDR1 SGHTA and CDR2 FQGNSA. CDR3: CAGSGASSLDTQYF. Here the CDR3 DNA reads TGTGCGGGCAGCGGGGCCAGTAGCCTAGATACGCAGTATTTT.

In this sample, this clonotype turned up a few times. The chain combines TRBV7-2 with TRBJ2-4; TRBD2 might be the D (6 bases). CDR1 and CDR2 (germline): SGHTA, FQGNSA. Trimming removed 3 bases from V and 0 bases from J, with 15 bases in between. The CDR3 covers 17 residues. The CDR3 DNA reads as TGTGCCAGCAGCTTGGTTCCTAGCGCCGTAGCCAAAAACATTCAGTACTTC. Its protein is CASSLVPSAVAKNIQYF.

Points on this clonotype: Compared with germline, one end of the junction differs, possibly owing to a read error. V and J are TRBV7-3 and TRBJ2-5; D perhaps matches TRBD2 (7 bases). CDR3 length: 17 residues. CDR1 and CDR2 (germline): SGHTA, FQGTGA. CDR3 bases: TGTGCCAGCAGCCTCAGACTGGGGGGGCGGGATCAAGATACCCAGTACTTC. It is translated as CASSLRLGGRDQDTQYF. The entire variable domain, with the rest obtained from reference TRBV7-3 and TRBJ2-5, is as follows: GAGVSQTPSNKVTEKGKYVELRCDPISGHTALYWYRQSLGQGPEFLIYFQGTGAADDSGLPNDRFFAVRPEGSVSTLKIQRTERGDSAVYLCASSLRLGGRDQDTQYFGPGTRLLVL.

Only a few counts were recorded for this clonotype. This sequence joins TRBV5-5 and TRBJ2-7, with no clear D. The CDR3 contains 14 residues. The V end was cut by 0 bases, the J end by 1 base, with 8 bases between. From germline, CDR1 is SGHKS and CDR2 YYEKEE (reference sequence). The CDR3 protein is CASSLGADSYEQYF. The CDR3 DNA follows: TGTGCCAGCAGCTTGGGGGCGGATTCCTACGAGCAGTACTTC.

Note on this clonotype: A junction boundary mismatches the germline segment, possibly from a read error. J is TRBJ2-5 and V is TRBV6-1, with 8 bases that match TRBD1. This CDR3 comprises 13 residues. Germline-derived CDR1 and CDR2 are MNHNS and SASEGT. The CDR3 DNA is TGTGCCGTTAAAGACAGGGGTCAAGAGACCCAGAATTTC. It yields the protein CAVKDRGQETQNF.